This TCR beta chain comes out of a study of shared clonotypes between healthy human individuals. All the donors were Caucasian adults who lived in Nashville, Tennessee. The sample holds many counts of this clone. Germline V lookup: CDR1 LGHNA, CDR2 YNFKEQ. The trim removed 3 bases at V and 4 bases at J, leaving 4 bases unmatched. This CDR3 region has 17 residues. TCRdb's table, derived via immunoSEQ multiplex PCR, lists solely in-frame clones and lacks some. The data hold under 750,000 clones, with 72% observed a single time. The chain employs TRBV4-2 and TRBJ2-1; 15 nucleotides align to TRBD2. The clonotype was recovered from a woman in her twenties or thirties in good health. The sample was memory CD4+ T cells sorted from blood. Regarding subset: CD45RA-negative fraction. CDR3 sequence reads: CASSHEGLAGGYNEQFF. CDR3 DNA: TGTGCCAGCAGCCACGAAGGACTAGCGGGAGGGTACAATGAGCAGTTCTTC.